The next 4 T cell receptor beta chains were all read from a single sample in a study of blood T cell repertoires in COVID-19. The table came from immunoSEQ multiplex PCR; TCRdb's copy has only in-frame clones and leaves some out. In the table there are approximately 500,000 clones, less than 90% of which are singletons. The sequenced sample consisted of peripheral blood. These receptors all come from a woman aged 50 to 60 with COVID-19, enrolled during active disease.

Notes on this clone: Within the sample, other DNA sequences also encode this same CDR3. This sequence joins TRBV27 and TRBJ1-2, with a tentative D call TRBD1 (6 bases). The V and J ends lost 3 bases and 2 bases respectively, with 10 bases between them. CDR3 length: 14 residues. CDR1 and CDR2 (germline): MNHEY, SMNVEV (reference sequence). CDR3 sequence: CASSFGGPNYGYTF. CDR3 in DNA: TGTGCCAGCAGTTTCGGGGGGCCGAACTATGGCTACACCTTC.

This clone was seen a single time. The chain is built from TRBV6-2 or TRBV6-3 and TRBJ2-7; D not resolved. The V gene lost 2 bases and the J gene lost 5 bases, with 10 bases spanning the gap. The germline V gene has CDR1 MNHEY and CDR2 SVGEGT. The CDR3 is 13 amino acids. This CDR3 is CASSYPPLNEQYF. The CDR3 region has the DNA TGTGCCAGCAGTTACCCCCCTCTAAACGAGCAGTACTTC.

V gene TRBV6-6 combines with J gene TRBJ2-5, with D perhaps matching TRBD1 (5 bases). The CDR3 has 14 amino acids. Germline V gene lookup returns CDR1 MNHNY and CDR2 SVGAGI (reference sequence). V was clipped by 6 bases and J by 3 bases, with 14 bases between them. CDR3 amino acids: CASSTPGYKETQYF. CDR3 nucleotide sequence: TGTGCCAGCAGCACACCAGGGTATAAAGAGACCCAGTACTTC.

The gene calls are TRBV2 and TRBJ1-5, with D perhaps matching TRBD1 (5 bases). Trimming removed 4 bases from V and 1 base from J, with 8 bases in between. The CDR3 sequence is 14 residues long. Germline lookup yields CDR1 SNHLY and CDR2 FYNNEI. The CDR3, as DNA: TGTGCCAGCAGTGCGGGGGGAAGCAATCAGCCCCAGCATTTT. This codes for CASSAGGSNQPQHF.